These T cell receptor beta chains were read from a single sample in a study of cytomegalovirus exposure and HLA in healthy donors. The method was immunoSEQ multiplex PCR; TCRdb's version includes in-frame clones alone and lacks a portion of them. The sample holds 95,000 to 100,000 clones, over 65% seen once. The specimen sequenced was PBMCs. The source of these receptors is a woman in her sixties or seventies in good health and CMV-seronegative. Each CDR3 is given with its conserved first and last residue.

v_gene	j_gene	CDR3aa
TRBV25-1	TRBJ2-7	CASSDNPSYEQYF
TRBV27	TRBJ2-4	CASSPLAGGPGIQYF
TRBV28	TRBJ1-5	CASSPPPGDSNQPQHF
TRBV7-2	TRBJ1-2	CASRSTGVQGYTF
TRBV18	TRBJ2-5	CASSPTQTVQETQYF
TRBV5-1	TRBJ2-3	CASSLRLAGDTQYF
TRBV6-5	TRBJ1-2	CASSPSRTGYGYTF
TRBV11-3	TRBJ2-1	CASSLGSAAGAEQFF
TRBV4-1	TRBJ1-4	CASSQESPRVANEKLFF
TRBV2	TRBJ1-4	CASKNQGQGGEKLFF
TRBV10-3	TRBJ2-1	CAISESPRPGGRRDEQFF
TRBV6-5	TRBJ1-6	CASRPPGENSPLHF
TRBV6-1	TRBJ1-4	CASSAQGRNEKLFF
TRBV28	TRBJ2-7	CASSFRGRLDEQYF
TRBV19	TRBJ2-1	CASSINRGGNEQFF
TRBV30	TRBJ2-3	CAWSVLAVTDTQYF
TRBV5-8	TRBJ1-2	CASSFLFRVDGYTF
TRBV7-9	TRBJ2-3	CASSFLRLAGGFTDTQYF
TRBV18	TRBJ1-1	CASSPQVTRTEAFF
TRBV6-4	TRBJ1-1	CASSLDRSGKAFF
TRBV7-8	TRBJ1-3	CASSLTTPGQGNTIYF
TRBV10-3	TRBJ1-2	CAISGTGEIYGYTF
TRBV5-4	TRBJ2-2	CASSLGQGVTGELFF
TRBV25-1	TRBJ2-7	CASSAAGGDYEQYF
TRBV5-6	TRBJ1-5	CASSAGSGTNQPQHF
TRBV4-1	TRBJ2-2	CASSRSVAGNTGELFF
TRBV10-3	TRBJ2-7	CAISALAGSYEQYF
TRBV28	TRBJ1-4	CASSPQGQGVPGKLFF
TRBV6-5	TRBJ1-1	CASSYSKGDEAFF
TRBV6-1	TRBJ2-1	CASSATSGAGKGEQFF
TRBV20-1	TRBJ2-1	CSARGTSEQFF
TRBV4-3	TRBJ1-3	CASSQTRTVGNTIYF
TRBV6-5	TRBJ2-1	CASSYSGLASNEQFF
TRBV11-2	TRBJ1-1	CASSLEQGGTMNTEAFF
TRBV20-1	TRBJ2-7	CSARLLGQYF
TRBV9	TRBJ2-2	CASSALDRDTGELFF
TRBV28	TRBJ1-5	CASSLPNRGGNQPQHF
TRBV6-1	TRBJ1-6	CASSEASGTYNSPLHF
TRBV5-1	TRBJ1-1	CASSNSGITEAFF
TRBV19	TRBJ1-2	CASSSLDSRYGYTF
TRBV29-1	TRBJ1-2	CSARQGDNYGYTF
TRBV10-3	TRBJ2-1	CAISTGTKYNEQFF
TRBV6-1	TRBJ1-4	CASSEGGGNNEKLFF
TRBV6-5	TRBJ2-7	CASSYSSQGFSYEQYF
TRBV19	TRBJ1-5	CASSTSAAQPQHF
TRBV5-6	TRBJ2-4	CASSFGLAGGRSNIQYF
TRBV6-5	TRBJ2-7	CASSISGSRDYEQYF
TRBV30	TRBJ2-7	CAWSVNAHSGLADEQYF
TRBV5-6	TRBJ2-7	CASTPGGAGSYEQYF
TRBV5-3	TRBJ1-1	CASRQTGGGEAFF
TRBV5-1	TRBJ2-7	CASRELGGEQYF
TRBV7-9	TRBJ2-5	CASSLYRSRGETQYF
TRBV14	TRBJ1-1	CASSPATGNTEAFF
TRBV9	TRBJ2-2	CASSVRGSNTGELFF
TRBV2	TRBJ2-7	CASSDRVNYEQYF
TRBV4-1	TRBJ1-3	CASSQDEVFSGNTIYF
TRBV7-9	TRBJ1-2	CASSLVGGGQTGYTF
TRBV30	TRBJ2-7	CAWSALSGRATEQYF
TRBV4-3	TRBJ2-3	CASSQVSQRGQQYF